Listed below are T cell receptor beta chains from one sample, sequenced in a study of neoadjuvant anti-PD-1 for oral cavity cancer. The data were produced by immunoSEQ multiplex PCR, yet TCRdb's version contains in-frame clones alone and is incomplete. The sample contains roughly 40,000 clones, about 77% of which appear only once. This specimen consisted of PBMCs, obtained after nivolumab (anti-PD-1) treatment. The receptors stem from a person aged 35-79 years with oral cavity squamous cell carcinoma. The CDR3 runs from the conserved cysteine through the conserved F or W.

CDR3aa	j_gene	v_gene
CASSLTGAQPQHF	TRBJ1-5	TRBV7-9
CASSGYAGDGYGYTF	TRBJ1-2	TRBV10-2
CASSPSGQGEGYTF	TRBJ1-2	TRBV5-1
CASSLAKGAGSSTEAFF	TRBJ1-1	TRBV5-1
CASSFDRGPSYEQYF	TRBJ2-7	TRBV19
CAISVGGGYTDTQYF	TRBJ2-3	TRBV10-3
CAISETSGTGELFF	TRBJ2-2	TRBV10-3
CASTRQGLHQPQHF	TRBJ1-5	TRBV5-6
CASSTERGYETQYF	TRBJ2-5	TRBV11-2
CASQYYPGPNEKLFF	TRBJ1-4	TRBV6-6
CASSLEGLPKSNQPQHF	TRBJ1-5	TRBV7-2
CASSLAGQGSSYEQYF	TRBJ2-7	TRBV7-2
CASREGVISNQPQHF	TRBJ1-5	TRBV27
CAWGGAENSPLHF	TRBJ1-6	TRBV30
CASSVANSPLHF	TRBJ1-6	TRBV5-1
CASSPSPGFAEAFF	TRBJ1-1	TRBV27
CASTLSQGRGSPLHF	TRBJ1-6	TRBV7-8
CASRDRKTYEQYF	TRBJ2-7	TRBV2
CASNPGLAGGVTEQFF	TRBJ2-1	TRBV9
CASSLWGGGSGELFF	TRBJ2-2	TRBV28
CASSLTFYEQYF	TRBJ2-7	TRBV6-1
CASSEETGDGYTF	TRBJ1-2	TRBV6-1
CASSPLSTYVNTEAFF	TRBJ1-1	TRBV9
CASSYSGSLDTEAFF	TRBJ1-1	TRBV6-5
CAISELTSSYEQYF	TRBJ2-7	TRBV10-3
CASSLVLAGGGEQFF	TRBJ2-1	TRBV5-1
CASIFLQGVSFF	TRBJ1-1	TRBV6-6
CASSLLSSRGFDEKLFF	TRBJ1-4	TRBV27
CASSSRGVTPLHF	TRBJ1-6	TRBV5-5
CASSFARDSKAFF	TRBJ1-1	TRBV7-8
CASSILGTANNQPQHF	TRBJ1-5	TRBV19
CASSALGGRGQETQYF	TRBJ2-5	TRBV27
CASSLGGQGFTGELFF	TRBJ2-2	TRBV11-3
CASSAGTGRRDEQYF	TRBJ2-7	TRBV19
CASSPVGDFGNGYTF	TRBJ1-2	TRBV5-6
CASGRPLSYEQYF	TRBJ2-7	TRBV6-1
CASSLRQGSNEKLFF	TRBJ1-4	TRBV11-2